There are a few counts of the clone carrying this TCR beta chain. Its target is unknown. This specimen comes from a study of early stage breast cancer tumors. Each sample had two DNA replicates, 0.5 to 0.65 ug blood or around 1.6 ug tissue. Sequencing used immunoSEQ multiplex PCR; TCRdb keeps in-frame clones, though not all of them. Of 25,000 to 30,000 clones detected, 84% appear once; the ten largest clones hold less than 9.5%. Regarding the study as a whole: Compared with adjacent normal breast, tumors showed 2.5 to 3-fold denser, more clonal T cells.

Material for sequencing was blood. This sequence was found in a person aged 45-60 years with breast cancer.

The CDR3 bases are TGTGCCAGCAGGCCCGGGACAGCCTACGAGCAGTACTTC. It encodes CASRPGTAYEQYF. The chain recombines TRBV2 with TRBJ2-7; 7 bases line up with TRBD1. V lost 6 bases to trimming and J lost 2 bases; unmatched junction nucleotides: 4. The CDR3 consists of 13 residues. The V gene's germline CDR1 is SNHLY and CDR2 FYNNEI.